A selection of T cell receptor beta chains follows, all from one sample in a study of T cells in localized non-small cell lung cancer. TCRdb's table, derived via immunoSEQ multiplex PCR, lists solely in-frame clones and lacks some. This table holds about 18,000 clones, over 70% found once. Specimen: peripheral blood, collected before any cancer treatment. All receptors come from a male donor at least 60 years old with stage I lung adenocarcinoma. Each CDR3 is given with its conserved first and last residue. A D gene is named only where the DNA matches it firmly. Clone size is shown for a subset of rows, as once, few, many or a class of expanded clone.

d_gene	abundance	v_gene	j_gene	CDR3nt	CDR3aa
-	once	TRBV7-9	TRBJ2-7	TGTGCCAGCAGCCCCCACAGCGCCGAGCAGTACTTC	CASSPHSAEQYF
-	once	TRBV5-5	TRBJ2-7	TGTGCCAGCAGCTTGGACGGACAGAGCTCCTACGAGCAGTACTTC	CASSLDGQSSYEQYF
-	-	TRBV6-5	TRBJ1-6	TGTGCCAGCAGGGCCCCAGGGAGATCTAATTCACCCCTCCACTTT	CASRAPGRSNSPLHF
TRBD1	-	TRBV28	TRBJ2-7	TGTGCCAGCAGTGAGTTGGGGACAGGGACCTACGAGCAGTACTTC	CASSELGTGTYEQYF
-	-	TRBV27	TRBJ2-3	TGTGCCAGCAGTTTTGATTCAGGGAGCACAGATACGCAGTATTTT	CASSFDSGSTDTQYF
TRBD1	-	TRBV4-2	TRBJ2-5	TGTGCCAGCAGCCAAGACAGGGGGCTCCAAGAGACCCAGTACTTC	CASSQDRGLQETQYF
TRBD1	-	TRBV5-1	TRBJ1-1	TGCGCCAGTAATACCGGACAGGGCAGCACTGAAGCTTTCTTT	CASNTGQGSTEAFF
-	-	TRBV6-1	TRBJ2-2	TGTGCCAGTACACCGAACACCGGGGAGCTGTTTTTT	CASTPNTGELFF
-	-	TRBV6-1	TRBJ2-4	TGTGCCAGCAGTGAAAGGCGGGGGCTAGGGGCCAAAAACATTCAGTACTTC	CASSERRGLGAKNIQYF
-	-	TRBV10-3	TRBJ1-2	TGTGCCATCAGTTCGGACGTTCGAGGCTATGGCTACACCTTC	CAISSDVRGYGYTF
-	once	TRBV27	TRBJ2-7	TGTGCCAGCAGCCCGAGAAGGGGGGATACCTACGAGCAGTACTTC	CASSPRRGDTYEQYF
-	-	TRBV7-9	TRBJ1-1	TGTGCCAGCAGCTCCGGCTCGGGGACTGAAGCTTTCTTT	CASSSGSGTEAFF
-	-	TRBV5-1	TRBJ1-1	TGCGCCAGCAGCTTGGCCTCTCGGACAGTTAACACTGAAGCTTTCTTT	CASSLASRTVNTEAFF
-	-	TRBV9	TRBJ1-2	TGTGCCAGCAGCCCCCTGGGGGGCTATGGCTACACCTTC	CASSPLGGYGYTF
TRBD2	few	TRBV11-2	TRBJ2-1	TGTGCCAGCAGCCATGGCGACCGGGGGGGGAACAATGAGCAGTTCTTC	CASSHGDRGGNNEQFF
TRBD2	once	TRBV4-2	TRBJ2-3	TGTGCCACCAAGGACTGGGACTACACAGATACGCAGTATTTT	CATKDWDYTDTQYF
-	-	TRBV6-4	TRBJ2-2	TGTGCCAGCAGTGACAACCAATTCGGGGAGCTGTTTTTT	CASSDNQFGELFF
TRBD2	-	TRBV6-6	TRBJ2-3	TGTGCCAGCACCGGGCTAGCGGGAGATACGCAGTATTTT	CASTGLAGDTQYF
-	-	TRBV4-2	TRBJ1-2	TGTGCCAGCAGCCAAGGTTGGGAAAACTATGGCTACACCTTC	CASSQGWENYGYTF
-	once	TRBV5-1	TRBJ2-7	TGCGCCAGCAGCGAAGCCCCCGCCCCCACCGAGCAGTACTTC	CASSEAPAPTEQYF
TRBD1	-	TRBV5-5	TRBJ2-2	TGTGCCAGCAGCTACACCGGGACAGGGGCCGGGGAGCTGTTTTTT	CASSYTGTGAGELFF
TRBD2	-	TRBV4-1	TRBJ2-5	TGCGCCAGCAGCCAAGAACTAGCGGGAGGGCCCTACCAAGAGACCCAGTACTTC	CASSQELAGGPYQETQYF
TRBD2	-	TRBV27	TRBJ2-7	TGTGCCAGCAGTAAAACGGGGACTAGCGGGAGGGTGACCTCCTACGAGCAGTACTTC	CASSKTGTSGRVTSYEQYF
TRBD1	-	TRBV18	TRBJ1-4	TGTGCCAGCTCACCATGGACAGGCGATGAAAAACTGTTTTTT	CASSPWTGDEKLFF
TRBD1	-	TRBV2	TRBJ1-4	TGTGCCAGCACCATAACAGGGGGTGAAAAACTGTTTTTT	CASTITGGEKLFF
-	-	TRBV4-3	TRBJ1-5	TGCGCCAGCAGCCAAGGCAGGAATAGCAATCAGCCCCAGCATTTT	CASSQGRNSNQPQHF
TRBD2	-	TRBV2	TRBJ2-7	TGTGCCAGCAGCGCGATTCTAGCGGGGGGCGCGGCCGAGCAGTACTTC	CASSAILAGGAAEQYF
-	medium-sized	TRBV28	TRBJ2-3	TGTGCCAGCAGAAAGGACCCCACAGATACGCAGTATTTT	CASRKDPTDTQYF
TRBD1	-	TRBV6-5	TRBJ2-1	TGTGCCAGCAGTCCCGGGACAGGCGGGGAGTTCTTC	CASSPGTGGEFF
-	-	TRBV15	TRBJ2-1	TGTGCCACCAGCAGAGTGGCTCCCCATGAGCAGTTCTTC	CATSRVAPHEQFF
-	-	TRBV5-1	TRBJ1-2	TGCGCCAGCAGCTTGGAGAACAAGCTCTATGGCTACACCTTC	CASSLENKLYGYTF
-	-	TRBV30	TRBJ2-5	TGTGCCTGGAGCTTCAGGAGCCAGGGACAGACCCAGTACTTC	CAWSFRSQGQTQYF
TRBD2	-	TRBV30	TRBJ2-2	TGTGCCTGGAGTGTACTAGCGGGAGCGTCCGGGGAGCTGTTTTTT	CAWSVLAGASGELFF
TRBD1	-	TRBV11-2	TRBJ2-7	TGTGCCAGCAGCTTTACAGGGGGCGGATACGAGCAGTACTTC	CASSFTGGGYEQYF
TRBD2	-	TRBV28	TRBJ2-3	TGTGCCAGCAGTTCCCCTAAGCGGGAGAAAAGCACAGATACGCAGTATTTT	CASSSPKREKSTDTQYF
TRBD2	-	TRBV5-1	TRBJ2-3	TGCGCCAGCAGCTTCGGGCCTAGCGGGACGACTAGCACAGATACGCAGTATTTT	CASSFGPSGTTSTDTQYF
-	-	TRBV7-9	TRBJ2-1	TGTGCCAGCAGCTTAGCGGGCGGGGTCGATGAGCAGTTCTTC	CASSLAGGVDEQFF
-	-	TRBV18	TRBJ2-5	TGTGCCAGCTCACCACGAACGCTCCAAGAGACCCAGTACTTC	CASSPRTLQETQYF
TRBD2	-	TRBV5-4	TRBJ2-1	TGTGCCAGCAGCCCCCCCAGCGGGGGAGACAATGAGCAGTTCTTC	CASSPPSGGDNEQFF
-	-	TRBV13	TRBJ2-3	TGTGCCAGCAGCTTCTCGGATACGCAGTATTTT	CASSFSDTQYF